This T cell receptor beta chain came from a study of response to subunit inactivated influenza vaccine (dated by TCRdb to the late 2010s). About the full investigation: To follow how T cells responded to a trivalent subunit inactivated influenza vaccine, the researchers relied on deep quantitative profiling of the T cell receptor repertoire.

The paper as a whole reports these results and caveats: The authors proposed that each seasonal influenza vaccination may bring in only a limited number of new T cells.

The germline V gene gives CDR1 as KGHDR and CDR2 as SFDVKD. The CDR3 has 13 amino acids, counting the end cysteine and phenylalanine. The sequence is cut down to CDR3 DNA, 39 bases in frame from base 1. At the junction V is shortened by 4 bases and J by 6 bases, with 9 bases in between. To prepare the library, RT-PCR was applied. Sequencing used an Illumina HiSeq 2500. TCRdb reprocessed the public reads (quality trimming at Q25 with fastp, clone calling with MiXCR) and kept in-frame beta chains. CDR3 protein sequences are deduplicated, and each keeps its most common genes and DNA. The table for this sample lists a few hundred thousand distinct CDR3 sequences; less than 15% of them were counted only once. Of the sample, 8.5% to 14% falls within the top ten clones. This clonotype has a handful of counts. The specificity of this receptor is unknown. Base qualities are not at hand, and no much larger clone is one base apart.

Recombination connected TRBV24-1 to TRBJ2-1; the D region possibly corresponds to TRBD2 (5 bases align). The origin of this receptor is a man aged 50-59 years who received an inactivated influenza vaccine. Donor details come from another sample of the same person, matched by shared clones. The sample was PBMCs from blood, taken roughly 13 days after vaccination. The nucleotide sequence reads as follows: TGTGCCACCAGTGAATCTACTAGCAATGAGCAGTTCTTC. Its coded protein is CATSESTSNEQFF.